This TCR beta chain appears in the sequencing data of a study of glioma-infiltrating T cells after dendritic cell vaccination. At the level of the study: Patients had newly diagnosed or recurrent glioblastoma and received dendritic cell vaccines. The vaccine used monocyte-derived dendritic cells pulsed overnight with autologous tumor lysate.

Profiled with immunoSEQ multiplex PCR; TCRdb holds only in-frame clones, not every one. The table shows about 73,000 clones, with almost 85% occurring only once. Per the germline V gene, CDR1 is SGDLS and CDR2 is YYNGEE. The length of the CDR3 is 13 residues. V lost 0 bases to trimming and J lost 2 bases, with 4 bases between them. Patients had residual fresh-frozen tumor tissue and more than two years of survival data. This sequence was found in a human donor with glioblastoma. The chain joins TRBV9 to TRBJ2-3; D is ambiguous. Sequencing was performed on blood, taken before dendritic cell vaccination. The CDR3 sequence: CASSVAHTDTQYF. The DNA for the CDR3 is TGTGCCAGCAGCGTAGCCCACACAGATACGCAGTATTTT.